This is a list of T cell receptor beta chains from one sample in a study of OX40 agonist ivuxolimab in advanced cancers. TCRdb keeps only in-frame clones here, not all; method: immunoSEQ multiplex PCR. The sample records some 60,000 clones, about 90% being singletons. The specimen was CD4+ or CD8+ T cells sorted from blood, collected in a trial of the OX40 agonist ivuxolimab. The receptors stem from an adult with an advanced solid tumor such as melanoma, head and neck, liver or kidney cancer. The CDR3 runs from the conserved cysteine through the conserved F or W. D genes are given only for firm matches. Only part of the rows carry a size: once, few, many, or a class if the clone is expanded.

D gene,J gene,clone size,V gene,CDR3 DNA,CDR3 protein
TRBD1,TRBJ2-7,NA,TRBV7-2,TGTGCCAGCAGCAAGGGACAGGGGCTAACCTACGAGCAGTACTTC,CASSKGQGLTYEQYF
NA,TRBJ2-7,NA,TRBV5-1,TGCGCCAGCAGCTCCGGCAGGAATTTCTACGAGCAGTACTTC,CASSSGRNFYEQYF
TRBD1,TRBJ2-1,NA,TRBV28,TGTGCCAGCAACCGACCGGACAGGGCCCCCTACAATGAGCAGTTCTTC,CASNRPDRAPYNEQFF
NA,TRBJ2-3,once,TRBV5-1,TGCGCCAGCAAACCTGAAGGGAGCACAGATACGCAGTATTTT,CASKPEGSTDTQYF
TRBD1,TRBJ2-3,NA,TRBV29-1,TGCAGCGTCCGACAGGGGGGAGCAGATACGCAGTATTTT,CSVRQGGADTQYF
NA,TRBJ1-5,NA,TRBV28,TGTGCCAGCAAAAGAAATGGCTATAGCAATCAGCCCCAGCATTTT,CASKRNGYSNQPQHF
NA,TRBJ2-5,once,TRBV4-3,TGCGCCAGCAGCCAAGGGTCGGGGCGGGAGACCCAGTACTTC,CASSQGSGRETQYF
TRBD2,TRBJ2-5,NA,TRBV7-9,TGTGCCAGCAGCTCACCGGGATCGGGAGGGCCAGGAGAGACCCAGTACTTC,CASSSPGSGGPGETQYF
NA,TRBJ2-7,NA,TRBV6-1,TGTGCCAGCAGTGGGTGGAATAACTACTTATCCTACGAGCAGTACTTC,CASSGWNNYLSYEQYF
TRBD1,TRBJ2-2,NA,TRBV5-1,TGCGCCAGCAGCGCCCAGGGGGCGGCGAACACCGGGGAGCTGTTTTTT,CASSAQGAANTGELFF
TRBD1,TRBJ1-5,NA,TRBV28,TGTGCCAGCAGACATACGACAGGGGGCCTCAATCAGCCCCAGCATTTT,CASRHTTGGLNQPQHF
TRBD2,TRBJ2-2,NA,TRBV10-1,TGCGCCAGCAGTTCGACTAGCGGGGTGAACACCGGGGAGCTGTTTTTT,CASSSTSGVNTGELFF
NA,TRBJ2-3,NA,TRBV5-1,TGCGCCAGCAGCTTGGGCGGGAGCACAGATACGCAGTATTTT,CASSLGGSTDTQYF
NA,TRBJ2-3,NA,TRBV5-1,TGCGCCAGCAGCTTGGACGGCGGCAGCACAGATACGCAGTATTTT,CASSLDGGSTDTQYF
NA,TRBJ1-6,NA,TRBV5-1,TGCGCCAGCAGTATGGACCTATCCTCACCCCTCCACTTT,CASSMDLSSPLHF
NA,TRBJ2-1,NA,TRBV11-1,TGTGCCAGCACCTTATGGGCAAGCGGGCCCTACAATGAGCAGTTCTTC,CASTLWASGPYNEQFF
TRBD1,TRBJ2-7,NA,TRBV11-1,TGTGCCAGCAGCACCCAGGGGGCTTTCTACGAGCAGTACTTC,CASSTQGAFYEQYF
TRBD1,TRBJ2-7,NA,TRBV27,TGTGCCAGCAGTATCCGACAGGGTTGGAACGAGCAGTACTTC,CASSIRQGWNEQYF
NA,TRBJ2-1,NA,TRBV28,TGTGCCAGCAGTTCGTCCTTGGGACTTTCTGAGCAGTTCTTC,CASSSSLGLSEQFF
NA,TRBJ2-1,NA,TRBV7-9,TGTGCCAGCAGACCGCATAATGGGGCGGTCGCCTACAATGAGCAGTTCTTC,CASRPHNGAVAYNEQFF
TRBD2,TRBJ2-7,NA,TRBV23-1,TGCGCCAGCAGTCGATTAGCGGGAGGACGGAGCGAGCAGTACTTC,CASSRLAGGRSEQYF
NA,TRBJ2-3,NA,TRBV11-3,TGTGCCAGCAGCTTAGGCGATGGGGTCCGAAGCACAGATACGCAGTATTTT,CASSLGDGVRSTDTQYF
NA,TRBJ2-7,NA,TRBV28,TGTGCCAGCAGTTTAGTTGCAGGGAGTTTATACGAGCAGTACTTC,CASSLVAGSLYEQYF
NA,TRBJ2-2,once,TRBV7-2,TGTGCCAGCAGCGCAGATGGGGCTGGGGAGCTGTTTTTT,CASSADGAGELFF
TRBD2,TRBJ2-1,NA,TRBV5-1,TGCGCCAGCAGCTTGGCTAGCGGGAGTTTTTACAATGAGCAGTTCTTC,CASSLASGSFYNEQFF
NA,TRBJ2-7,NA,TRBV7-2,TGTGCCAGCAGCTCGCTGGGGGAGCAGTACTTC,CASSSLGEQYF
TRBD2,TRBJ2-1,NA,TRBV5-1,TGCGCCAGCAGCTTGGAGAGGACTAGCTACAATGAGCAGTTCTTC,CASSLERTSYNEQFF
NA,TRBJ2-7,NA,TRBV19,TGTGCCCGCCATCCCAGGGCGACCTACGAGCAGTACTTC,CARHPRATYEQYF
NA,TRBJ2-7,NA,TRBV13,TGTGCCAGCAGCTTAAAGGCAGGCGGTGGCGGGACCTACGAGCAGTACTTC,CASSLKAGGGGTYEQYF
TRBD2,TRBJ2-1,NA,TRBV5-1,TGCGCCAGCAGCGCGGGGACTAGCGGGAGGCTCTACAATGAGCAGTTCTTC,CASSAGTSGRLYNEQFF
NA,TRBJ2-1,NA,TRBV7-2,TGTGCCAGCAGCTTAGGGCACAGGGACAATGAGCAGTTCTTC,CASSLGHRDNEQFF
TRBD2,TRBJ2-7,NA,TRBV7-9,TGTGCCAGCAGCGACCTAGCGGGAGCTGGGACCTCCTACGAGCAGTACTTC,CASSDLAGAGTSYEQYF
NA,TRBJ2-5,once,TRBV28,TGTGCCAGCAGTTTGCATGCTAGTGAAGAGACCCAGTACTTC,CASSLHASEETQYF
NA,TRBJ1-5,NA,TRBV5-8,TGTGCCAGCAGCTTGCGGGGGATTAGCAATCAGCCCCAGCATTTT,CASSLRGISNQPQHF
NA,TRBJ1-1,few,TRBV9,TGTGCCAGCAGCCCCATCGCAGGACAGATAACTGAAGCTTTCTTT,CASSPIAGQITEAFF
NA,TRBJ2-5,NA,TRBV7-3,TGTGCCAGCAGCACAGGTGGACAAGAGACCCAGTACTTC,CASSTGGQETQYF
TRBD1,TRBJ2-2,few,TRBV18,TGTGCCAGCTCCCCGGGACAGACCACCGGGGAGCTGTTTTTT,CASSPGQTTGELFF
TRBD2,TRBJ2-3,NA,TRBV27,TGTGCCAGCAGCCGACGGGCGCGGGAGTATACGCAGTATTTT,CASSRRAREYTQYF